Following are 28 T cell receptor beta chains from one sample sequenced in a study of T cell responses to AZD1222 COVID-19 vaccine. Assay used: immunoSEQ multiplex PCR; TCRdb lists only in-frame clones, some missing. Of nearly 95,000 clones detected, 90% appear once; the ten largest clones hold more than 7.5%. The source was peripheral blood, collected on day 0 of AZD1222 vaccination. The origin of the receptors is an adult in good health.

This sequence joins TRBV9 and TRBJ2-5, with a possible D match to TRBD2 (6 bases). CDR3 length: 15 residues. V was clipped by 4 bases and J by 1 base, with 14 bases between them. Germline CDR1 SGDLS, CDR2 YYNGEE. The CDR3 nucleotides are TGTGCCAGCAGCATCTCCCCTAGCGTCCAAGAGACCCAGTACTTC. Its translation is CASSISPSVQETQYF.

The CDR3: CASEMGFTEAFF. CDR3 nucleotides: TGTGCCAGCGAAATGGGATTTACTGAAGCTTTCTTT. The chain carries TRBV2 and TRBJ1-1; D call uncertain. CDR1 and CDR2 from the germline V gene are SNHLY and FYNNEI. Trimming removed 8 bases from V and 5 bases from J, with 12 bases in between. CDR3 length: 12 amino acids. The whole variable domain, remainder taken from reference TRBV2 and TRBJ1-1, is EPEVTQTPSHQVTQMGQEVILRCVPISNHLYFYWYRQILGQKVEFLVSFYNNEISEKSEIFDDQFSVERPDGSNFTLKIRSTKLEDSAMYFCASEMGFTEAFFGQGTRLTVV.

This chain links TRBV11-3 with TRBJ2-2; D is possibly TRBD1 (6 bases). V lost 4 bases, J lost 7 bases, and 16 bases lay in between. The germline V gene has CDR1 SGHNT and CDR2 YENEEA. The CDR3 is 15 residues long. The CDR3 bases are TGTGCCAGCAGCTCCCCACAGGGTTCAAACGGGGAGCTGTTTTTT. It encodes CASSSPQGSNGELFF.

This sequence joins TRBV18 and TRBJ1-1; 9 bases line up with TRBD1. The V segment lost 6 bases and the J segment 1 base; nucleotides outside the gene matches: 15. CDR1 and CDR2 (germline): KGHSH, LQKENI. This CDR3 contains 18 residues. The CDR3 DNA reads TGTGCCAGCTCTCCGAGATTGACAGGGGGGGATGCGAACACTGAAGCTTTCTTT. Amino acids: CASSPRLTGGDANTEAFF.

CDR3 amino acids: CATSDLRDPYEQYF. CDR3 DNA: TGTGCCACCAGTGACCTGAGAGACCCCTACGAGCAGTACTTC. This chain connects TRBV24-1 to TRBJ2-7; D uncertain. V lost 4 bases and J 2 bases, leaving 11 bases between the germline ends. The V gene's germline CDR1 is KGHDR and CDR2 SFDVKD. The CDR3 is made up of 14 amino acids.

This chain links TRBV30 with TRBJ1-1, with 7 bases matching TRBD1. The CDR3 runs 16 residues. Losses at the gene ends were 1 base for V and 1 base for J; bases not matched to a gene: 9. CDR1 and CDR2 from the germline V gene are GTSNPN and SVGIG (reference sequence). Written as DNA, the CDR3 is TGTGCCTGGAGTGACGTAATACGACAGGGGAACACTGAAGCTTTCTTT. It translates to CAWSDVIRQGNTEAFF. Based on the CDR3 plus reference TRBV30 and TRBJ1-1, the full variable domain is SQTIHQWPATLVQPVGSPLSLECTVEGTSNPNLYWYRQAAGRGLQLLFYSVGIGQISSEVPQNLSASRPQDRQFILSSKKLLLSDSGFYLCAWSDVIRQGNTEAFFGQGTRLTVV.

The chain uses TRBV15 and TRBJ2-7; D possibly matches TRBD1 or TRBD2 (5 bases each). The CDR3 is 14 residues long. CDR1 is LNHNV, CDR2 YYDKDF, per germline (reference sequence). V lost 5 bases and J 6 bases, leaving 17 bases between the germline ends. The CDR3 DNA follows: TGTGCCACCAGCCTAGGGACCTTCGGAGGCGAGCAGTACTTC. Its protein is CATSLGTFGGEQYF.

The chain uses TRBV2 and TRBJ1-5, with TRBD1 matching 7 bases. The CDR3 has 17 residues. Germline trimming cut 1 base from V and 2 bases from J; bases unmatched to any gene: 8. Germline lookup yields CDR1 SNHLY and CDR2 FYNNEI. The CDR3 sequence: CASSEGQGRRGNQPQHF. The CDR3 DNA follows: TGTGCCAGCAGTGAAGGACAGGGCCGGAGGGGCAATCAGCCCCAGCATTTT.

V usage is TRBV30 and J usage is TRBJ1-2; tentatively, D is TRBD1 (5 bases). The germline V gene encodes CDR1 GTSNPN and CDR2 SVGIG (reference sequence). Trimming stripped 4 bases from V and 8 bases from J, with 17 bases between. The CDR3 loop spans 13 amino acids. The CDR3: CAWTQAEGLGYTF. The CDR3 coding sequence is TGTGCCTGGACCCAGGCTGAGGGGTTGGGCTACACCTTC.

This chain links TRBV6-5 with TRBJ1-5, with D unresolved. The CDR3 is 14 residues long. From germline, CDR1 is MNHEY and CDR2 SVGAGI. With 8 bases removed from V and 4 bases from J, the gap between germline ends came to 15 bases. The CDR3 is CASSAIQRNQPQHF. The CDR3 DNA is TGTGCCAGCTCAGCCATTCAACGGAATCAGCCCCAGCATTTT.

The genes are TRBV19 and TRBJ2-5; D may correspond to TRBD1 or TRBD2 (7 bases each). Germline V gene lookup returns CDR1 LNHDA and CDR2 SQIVND (reference sequence). The CDR3 covers 14 residues. V lost 6 bases and J lost 1, with 12 bases in between. The CDR3 loop reads CASSQGGSQETQYF. CDR3 in DNA: TGTGCCAGTAGCCAGGGGGGGAGCCAAGAGACCCAGTACTTC.

CDR3 protein: CASSLVVREQETQYF. The CDR3 region has the DNA TGCGCCAGCAGCTTGGTGGTGCGGGAGCAAGAGACCCAGTACTTC. The chain couples TRBV5-1 to TRBJ2-5; TRBD2 matches 7 bases. The length of the CDR3 is 15 residues. In germline, CDR1 is SGHRS, CDR2 YFSETQ. V was clipped by 0 bases and J by 2 bases; unmatched bases: 4.

The chain has TRBV12-3 or TRBV12-4 and TRBJ1-6, with D tentatively TRBD1 (5 bases). This CDR3 contains 13 residues. The ends were cut back, 6 bases at V and 9 bases at J, with 12 bases in the middle. In DNA, the CDR3 is TGTGCCAGCAGACCAGCCGGGGGTTCACCCCTCCACTTT. Translated, it gives CASRPAGGSPLHF.

The chain uses TRBV7-9 and TRBJ1-1; D gene unclear. The CDR3 spans 12 residues. Trimming shortened V by 5 bases and J by 10 bases, and 14 bases separated the two germline ends. CDR1 SEHNR and CDR2 FQNEAQ come from the germline V gene (reference sequence). The CDR3 region has the DNA TGTGCCAGCAGCGCCCAAACCGGAGGAGCTTTCTTT. Protein product: CASSAQTGGAFF.

V and J are TRBV5-4 and TRBJ1-2; tentatively, D is TRBD1 (5 bases). CDR3 length equals 13 residues. V was pared by 6 bases and J by 0 bases, with 9 bases between. Germline assignment: CDR1 SGHNT and CDR2 YYREEE (reference sequence). The CDR3 DNA sequence: TGTGCCAGCACCAAGACAGCTAACTATGGCTACACCTTC. Its protein product is CASTKTANYGYTF.

The rearrangement links TRBV19 to TRBJ1-1; D call uncertain. Germline V gene sequence: CDR1 LNHDA, CDR2 SQIVND (reference sequence). This CDR3 is built from 14 residues. V dropped 2 bases and J dropped 1 base, with 8 bases sitting between them. CDR3 in amino acids: CASSIQLGNTEAFF. The CDR3 region has the DNA TGTGCCAGTAGTATACAGCTAGGGAACACTGAAGCTTTCTTT. Full variable domain (missing parts from reference TRBV19 and TRBJ1-1): DGGITQSPKYLFRKEGQNVTLSCEQNLNHDAMYWYRQDPGQGLRLIYYSQIVNDFQKGDIAEGYSVSREKKESFPLTVTSAQKNPTAFYLCASSIQLGNTEAFFGQGTRLTVV.

This clone has just one count. The chain couples TRBV6-5 to TRBJ1-2; D is undetermined. V was shortened by 5 bases and J by 2 bases, with 15 bases between the two germline ends. The CDR3 has 15 amino acids. Germline V gene data show CDR1 as MNHEY and CDR2 as SVGAGI. The chain's CDR3 is CASSPFSDGNYGYTF. The CDR3 nucleotides read TGTGCCAGCAGTCCGTTCTCGGACGGAAACTATGGCTACACCTTC.

The chain couples TRBV5-5 to TRBJ2-3, with 8 positions matching TRBD2. The V gene's germline CDR1 is SGHKS and CDR2 YYEKEE (reference sequence). There are 18 residues in the CDR3. J lost 2 bases, V lost 2 bases, and 13 bases had no gene match. CDR3 bases: TGTGCCAGCAGCTTTTGGAACCCGGGGGGGAAGGACACAGATACGCAGTATTTT. It yields the protein CASSFWNPGGKDTDTQYF.

This chain uses TRBV7-9 with TRBJ2-7; a possible D gene is TRBD2 (6 bases). Germline assignment: CDR1 SEHNR and CDR2 FQNEAQ (reference sequence). This CDR3 spans 13 amino acids. The V end was cut by 6 bases, the J end by 1 base, with 10 bases between. The DNA of the CDR3 is TGTGCCAGCAGAAGCGGACTATCCTACGAGCAGTACTTC. It is translated as CASRSGLSYEQYF.

The chain couples TRBV4-3 to TRBJ2-6; 14 bases are shared with TRBD2. The germline gives CDR1 LGHNA, CDR2 YSLEER. CDR3 length: 18 amino acids. The CDR3 bases are TGCCCCCCCCGCCGCCAGACTAGCGGGGGGGCGGGGGCCAACGTCCTGACTTTC. Encoded protein: CPPRRQTSGGAGANVLTF.

The chain joins TRBV7-2 to TRBJ1-1; perhaps TRBD1 as D (5 bases). CDR3 length: 14 residues. The V end was cut by 6 bases, the J end by 4 bases, with 15 bases between. Germline-derived CDR1 and CDR2 are SGHTA and FQGNSA. Here the CDR3 DNA reads TGTGCCAGCAGGAGGGGACCGGATACCACTGAAGCTTTCTTT. Residues: CASRRGPDTTEAFF.

The J gene is TRBJ2-5, the V gene TRBV7-6, with 7 bases that match TRBD1. Per germline, CDR1 SGHVS and CDR2 FNYEAQ. The CDR3 is 14 amino acids. V dropped 4 bases and J dropped 5; count of bases not matched to a gene: 7. The CDR3: CASSSNQGVETQYF. DNA for the CDR3: TGTGCCAGCAGCTCAAATCAGGGGGTCGAGACCCAGTACTTC.

This chain links TRBV6-5 with TRBJ1-1, with D unclear. V lost 5 bases, J lost 1 base, and 8 bases lay in between. Germline V gives CDR1 MNHEY, CDR2 SVGAGI. This CDR3 region has 13 residues. CDR3 residues: CASSRIQNTEAFF. In nucleotides, the CDR3 is TGTGCCAGCAGTAGGATTCAGAACACTGAAGCTTTCTTT.

This chain joins TRBV14 and TRBJ1-5; tentative D call: TRBD1 (5 bases). Germline V gene sequence: CDR1 SGHDN, CDR2 FVKESK. V gave up 6 bases and J gave up 7 bases, with 13 bases separating them. The length of the CDR3 is 13 residues. CDR3 nucleotides: TGTGCCAGCAGTCCAGGGTGGGACCAGCCCCAGCATTTT. Protein: CASSPGWDQPQHF.

The rearrangement joins TRBV19 to TRBJ1-1; tentative D call: TRBD1 (5 bases). CDR1 and CDR2 (germline): LNHDA, SQIVND (reference sequence). The CDR3 has 15 residues. Trimming removed 6 bases from V and 7 bases from J, with 21 bases in between. This CDR3 is CASSLLLVGPYEAFF. CDR3 sequence (DNA): TGTGCCAGTAGCCTCCTCTTGGTGGGGCCCTATGAAGCTTTCTTT.

The chain couples TRBV4-3 to TRBJ1-2, with D perhaps TRBD1 (6 bases). The CDR3 covers 16 residues. Germline lookup yields CDR1 LGHNA and CDR2 YSLEER. V dropped 0 bases and J dropped 4 bases, with 15 bases sitting between them. The chain's CDR3 is CASSQDYSSRGYGYTF. The CDR3 DNA sequence: TGCGCCAGCAGCCAAGATTATAGCAGCAGGGGCTATGGCTACACCTTC.

The chain carries TRBV29-1 and TRBJ2-7; D unresolved. CDR1 and CDR2 (germline): SQVTM, ANQGSEA. Trimming pared 5 bases from V and 5 bases from J, leaving 22 bases between. The CDR3 runs 15 residues. The DNA of the CDR3 is TGCAGCGTTCTATGGGTGTGGAGTATTCAGAACGAGCAGTACTTC. Translated, it gives CSVLWVWSIQNEQYF.

The chain is built from TRBV6-2 or TRBV6-3 and TRBJ2-3, with 10 bases fitting TRBD1. V gave up 6 bases and J gave up 6 bases; unmatched junction bases: 6. Germline CDR1 MNHEY, CDR2 SVGEGT. The CDR3 covers 14 residues. In DNA, the CDR3 is TGTGCCAGCAGCCGACAGGGGGCAAGGGATACGCAGTATTTT. It is translated as CASSRQGARDTQYF.